A selection of T cell receptor beta chains follows, all from one sample in a study of shared clonotypes between healthy human individuals. TCRdb's table, derived via immunoSEQ multiplex PCR, lists solely in-frame clones and lacks some. The repertoire holds approximately 2,000,000 clones, about 90% seen once, with around 0.4% in the top ten. Material for sequencing was naive CD4+ T cells from PBMCs. The receptors stem from a man younger than 35 in good health. Some clones in this sample may be carry-over from other donors' samples. Each CDR3 is given with its conserved first and last residue. A D gene is named only where the DNA matches it firmly. Where a row states a size, it is once, few, many or the class of an expanded clone; other rows omit it.

v_call,d_call,clone_size,j_call,cdr3_nt,cdr3_aa
TRBV7-2,-,-,TRBJ2-1,TGTGCCAGCAGCCGCCGGGCGGGGCTCAATGAGCAGTTCTTC,CASSRRAGLNEQFF
TRBV20-1,-,few,TRBJ1-1,TGCAGTGCTAGAGATCAAGGGGAGGCTTTCTTT,CSARDQGEAFF
TRBV5-1,-,-,TRBJ2-7,TGCGCCAGCAGCTTGGAGGGGGATGAGCAGTACTTC,CASSLEGDEQYF
TRBV5-1,-,-,TRBJ2-2,TGCGCCAGCAGCTTGGAAGCTAGTTTTAGCGGGGAGCTGTTTTTT,CASSLEASFSGELFF
TRBV6-5,TRBD1,-,TRBJ2-7,TGTGCCAGCGGGGATAGACAGGGAAGATCCTACGAGCAGTACTTC,CASGDRQGRSYEQYF
TRBV7-3,TRBD1,-,TRBJ1-1,TGTGCCAGCAGCTCCGGGACAGCTAACACTGAAGCTTTCTTT,CASSSGTANTEAFF
TRBV16,-,-,TRBJ2-7,TGTGCCAGCAGCCAGGACAACAGGGTATACGAGCAGTACTTC,CASSQDNRVYEQYF
TRBV21-1,-,-,TRBJ2-7,TGTGCCAGCAAGGGGGCAGGGGACCCCGGGCAGTACTTC,CASKGAGDPGQYF
TRBV10-3,-,-,TRBJ2-2,TGTGCCATCAGGGGTTTGGCTAAAAGTATTCGGGACACCGGGGAGCTGTTTTTT,CAIRGLAKSIRDTGELFF
TRBV4-3,-,few,TRBJ2-7,TGCGCCAGCAGCCAAGATCGGGGCGACGAGCAGTACTTC,CASSQDRGDEQYF
TRBV29-1,-,-,TRBJ1-2,TGCAGCGTTGCACTCGGGGAAGCAAGTTATGGCTACACCTTC,CSVALGEASYGYTF
TRBV5-1,TRBD2,-,TRBJ2-5,TGCGCCAGCAGCTTGGTAGCGGGAGGGGACCAAGAGACCCAGTACTTC,CASSLVAGGDQETQYF
TRBV2,TRBD2,-,TRBJ2-2,TGTGCCAGCCGGCTAGCGGGTGACACCGGGGAGCTGTTTTTT,CASRLAGDTGELFF
TRBV9,TRBD1,-,TRBJ2-5,TGTGCCAGCAGCGTTCTGGGACAGGGAGGACAAGAGACCCAGTACTTC,CASSVLGQGGQETQYF
TRBV9,-,-,TRBJ2-1,TGTGCCAGCAGCCTGTCTGGGAGGCAGTTCTTC,CASSLSGRQFF
TRBV18,TRBD1,-,TRBJ2-1,TGTGCCAGCTCCGACGGGGGTACAGGGGGCACTTCTGAGCAGTTCTTC,CASSDGGTGGTSEQFF
TRBV19,TRBD2,few,TRBJ2-7,TGTGCCAGTAGTCGGCTAGCGGGGATATACGAGCAGTACTTC,CASSRLAGIYEQYF
TRBV7-8,-,-,TRBJ1-6,TGTGCCAGCAGCTTAGTTAAGGGTAATTCACCCCTCCACTTT,CASSLVKGNSPLHF